Listed here are 6 T cell receptor beta chains from one sample, sequenced in a study of shared clonotypes between healthy human individuals. Only in-frame clones appear in the TCRdb table, and some are missing; sequencing was by immunoSEQ multiplex PCR. Altogether around 1 million clones are present, less than 85% being singletons, with the ten largest covering around 1.5%. Sample: memory CD4+ T cells sorted from blood. Subset of the sample: CD45RA-negative fraction. These receptors originate from a young man in good health.

The genes are TRBV6-1 and TRBJ2-7; 9 positions match TRBD1. From germline, CDR1 is MNHNS and CDR2 SASEGT. The CDR3 totals 13 residues. Trimming cost V 7 bases and J 4 bases; bases outside gene matches: 5. The CDR3 loop is CASTGQGWYEQYF. The CDR3 nucleotides are TGTGCCAGCACGGGACAGGGATGGTACGAGCAGTACTTC.

V and J are TRBV7-2 and TRBJ2-7; the match to TRBD2 covers 9 bases. V lost 5 bases to trimming and J lost 5 bases; unmatched junction nucleotides: 10. The length of the CDR3 is 15 residues. Germline V gene lookup returns CDR1 SGHTA and CDR2 FQGNSA. This chain's CDR3 is CASSRRAGGRDEQYF. For the CDR3, the DNA is TGTGCCAGCAGCCGACGAGCGGGAGGTAGAGACGAGCAGTACTTC.

V and J are TRBV19 and TRBJ1-4; D unclear. V was shortened by 7 bases and J by 3 bases, with 12 bases between the two germline ends. The CDR3 covers 14 residues. Germline V gene lookup returns CDR1 LNHDA and CDR2 SQIVND (reference sequence). The CDR3 loop reads CASNVGSPNEKLFF. CDR3 coding DNA: TGTGCCAGTAACGTGGGCAGCCCTAATGAAAAACTGTTTTTT.

The sample holds a few counts of this clone. This chain connects TRBV4-1 to TRBJ2-1; TRBD2 matches 14 bases. Trimming removed 4 bases from V and 9 bases from J; junction bases left unmatched: 5. Per germline, CDR1 MGHRA and CDR2 YSYEKL. This CDR3 is built from 15 residues. The CDR3 region has the DNA TGCGCCAGCAGCCTCGGGACTAGCGGGAGAGGTGAGCAGTTCTTC. Residues: CASSLGTSGRGEQFF.

The chain links TRBV18 to TRBJ1-2, with TRBD1 identical over 7 bases. V shed 4 bases and J 8 bases; nucleotides not matched to a gene: 4. The CDR3 spans 12 residues. The germline V gene encodes CDR1 KGHSH and CDR2 LQKENI. Here the CDR3 reads CASSHETGGYTF. As DNA, the CDR3 is TGTGCCAGCTCACACGAGACAGGGGGCTACACCTTC.

V is TRBV10-3 and J is TRBJ1-5; 8 nucleotides match TRBD1. The CDR3 totals 15 residues. The junction had 4 bases not matched to a gene; V was cut back by 3 bases and J by 3 bases. Germline values: CDR1 ENHRY, CDR2 SYGVKD. Here the CDR3 DNA reads TGTGCCATCAGTGACGAGACAGGGGACAATCAGCCCCAGCATTTT. This encodes CAISDETGDNQPQHF.